The 20 T cell receptor beta chains below come from one sample, sequenced in a study of Graves' ophthalmopathy and Graves' hyperthyroidism. Researchers took RNA transcripts and amplified TCR beta CDR3 regions from them. HTBI-primed first-round RT-PCR preceded second-round multiplex PCR. TCRdb fed the multiplex PCR reads into MiXCR, producing one record per CDR3 protein. The table has more than 550,000 distinct CDR3 sequences, about 40% seen once. Input material: peripheral blood. The receptors come from an adult man with Graves' ophthalmopathy.

This clonotype occurred once. A much larger clone lies a single base off, so this may be a read error. This rearrangement joins TRBV5-1 to TRBJ2-2, with TRBD2 matching 8 bases. Germline CDR1 reads SGHRS; CDR2 reads YFSETQ. The CDR3 spans 16 residues. CDR3 residues: CASSLDGLASTGELLF. The CDR3 region has the DNA TGCGCCAGCAGCTTGGACGGACTAGCAAGCACCGGGGAGCTGTTGTTT.

This clonotype was counted between two and nine times. V and J are TRBV5-1 and TRBJ2-6; D uncertain. CDR1 and CDR2 (germline): SGHRS, YFSETQ. V was shortened by 4 bases and J by 3 bases, with 17 bases between the two germline ends. This CDR3 has 17 residues. The CDR3 DNA follows: TGCGCCAGCAGCCCACTGGACGGACCTTATGGGGCCAACGTCCTGACTTTC. It encodes CASSPLDGPYGANVLTF.

Of note for this clonotype: A much larger clone is a single base away; this may be a read error. This rearrangement joins TRBV25-1 to TRBJ2-5; TRBD2 matches at 9 bases. Germline-derived CDR1 and CDR2 are MGHDK and SYGVNS. Trimming at V came to 8 bases and at J to 3 bases, leaving 16 bases not matched to a gene. CDR3 length: 17 residues. CDR3 nucleotides: TGTGCCAGCTGTGGGTTCAGCGGGGGGCGACCAAAAGAGACCCAGTACTTC. It specifies CASCGFSGGRPKETQYF.

The V gene is TRBV5-6, the J gene TRBJ2-7, with a possible D match to TRBD2 (5 bases). The germline CDR1 and CDR2 sequences are SGHDT and YYEEEE. The CDR3 runs 16 residues. Trimming removed 2 bases from V and 0 bases from J, with 15 bases in between. CDR3 coding DNA: TGTGCCAGCAGCTTTACCCTAGCACCAAGCTCCTACGAGCAGTACTTC. Its protein is CASSFTLAPSSYEQYF.

The J gene is TRBJ2-7, the V gene TRBV18; D is uncertain. V lost 2 bases to trimming and J lost 5 bases, with 16 bases between them. The germline V gene has CDR1 KGHSH and CDR2 LQKENI. The CDR3 contains 15 residues. DNA of the CDR3: TGTGCCAGCTCACCAAATACGCGGCCCTGGGACGAGCAGTACTTC. Protein: CASSPNTRPWDEQYF.

This chain links TRBV10-3 with TRBJ2-1; D not certain. Germline V gene data show CDR1 as ENHRY and CDR2 as SYGVKD. V shed 7 bases and J shed 7 bases, with 8 bases lying between them. The CDR3 sequence is 11 residues long. CDR3 loop: CAIMAGNEQFF. CDR3 DNA: TGTGCCATCATGGCTGGGAATGAGCAGTTCTTC.

CDR3 DNA: TGTGCCAGCAGCTCGAGCCGGGACAGGGGGAACTACGAGCAGTACTTC. Amino acid sequence: CASSSSRDRGNYEQYF. The chain recombines TRBV13 with TRBJ2-7; TRBD1 matches at 11 bases. The germline CDR1 and CDR2 sequences are PRHDT and FYEKMQ (reference sequence). CDR3 length equals 16 residues. V was pared by 4 bases and J by 3 bases, with 8 bases of the junction left unmatched.

This clonotype was recorded many times. This chain connects TRBV29-1 to TRBJ2-5, with 16 bases aligning to TRBD2. The V gene's germline CDR1 is SQVTM and CDR2 ANQGSEA. The CDR3 loop spans 16 amino acids. V shed 7 bases, J shed 5 bases, and the junction held 10 bases outside the gene matches. The CDR3: CSARGLAGGDMETQYF. In DNA form, the CDR3 reads TGCAGCGCCCGGGGACTAGCGGGGGGGGACATGGAGACCCAGTACTTC.

Here the CDR3 reads CASSYSPSTDYNSPLHF. In DNA, the CDR3 is TGTGCCAGCAGTTATTCCCCCTCGACTGATTATAATTCACCCCTCCACTTT. This rearrangement joins TRBV2 to TRBJ1-6; no clear D. The ends were cut back, 5 bases at V and 4 bases at J, with 18 bases in the middle. Germline V CDR1 and CDR2: SNHLY, FYNNEI. The CDR3 has 17 residues.

This clonotype was found many times. The chain uses TRBV6-6 and TRBJ2-5; no definite D call. CDR1 MNHNY and CDR2 SVGAGI come from the germline V gene (reference sequence). V lost 5 bases and J 6 bases, leaving 7 bases between the germline ends. This CDR3 spans 11 amino acids. Here the CDR3 DNA reads TGTGCCAGCAGTGAATTACAGACCCAGTACTTC. Its translation is CASSELQTQYF.

This clonotype was counted at least ten times. This chain joins TRBV6-4 and TRBJ1-5, with no clear D. CDR1 is MRHNA and CDR2 is SNTAGT in the germline V gene. The V and J ends lost 8 bases and 0 bases respectively, with 8 bases between them. The CDR3 spans 13 residues. The CDR3 sequence is CASGQDSNQPQHF. As DNA, the CDR3 is TGTGCCAGCGGGCAGGATAGCAATCAGCCCCAGCATTTT.

This clonotype has more than one count but fewer than ten. This may arise from a read error, as a much more abundant clone is one base away. The chain recombines TRBV7-2 with TRBJ2-5; D is ambiguous. The germline CDR1 and CDR2 sequences are SGHTA and FQGNSA. The CDR3 extends over 16 amino acids. Here the CDR3 DNA reads TGTGCCGGCAGCTTAGGTGACCGAACGGGCCAAGAGACCCAGTACTTC. It codes for CAGSLGDRTGQETQYF. The variable domain in full, with the rest retrieved from reference TRBV7-2 and TRBJ2-5, is GAGVSQSPSNKVTEKGKDVELRCDPISGHTALYWYRQSLGQGLEFLIYFQGNSAPDKSGLPSDRFSAERTGGSVSTLTIQRTQQEDSAVYLCAGSLGDRTGQETQYFGPGTRLLVL.

The V call is TRBV29-1, the J call TRBJ1-5, with TRBD1 as a possible D gene (6 bases). Germline lookup yields CDR1 SQVTM and CDR2 ANQGSEA. V was cut by 4 bases and J by 14 bases, with 18 bases left in between. The CDR3 consists of 12 residues. CDR3 bases: TGCAGCGTTGGAAAGGGGGACGGGTACGAGCATTTT. Protein sequence: CSVGKGDGYEHF.

This clonotype was recorded many times. The chain combines TRBV10-2 with TRBJ2-7, with D unresolved. Germline-derived CDR1 and CDR2 are WSHSY and SAAADI. The V end lost 7 bases, the J end lost 4 bases, and 11 bases lay between the germline ends. This CDR3 has 12 residues. CDR3 bases: TGCGCCAGCACCCCTGGGGATTACGAGCAGTACTTC. It codes for CASTPGDYEQYF.

In this sample, this clonotype turned up many times. The CDR3 DNA reads as TGTGCCAGCAGCCGTTCCGGGACAGGGATTCAAGAGACCCAGTACTTC. Translation gives CASSRSGTGIQETQYF. This chain joins TRBV11-2 and TRBJ2-5; 9 positions agree with TRBD1. The CDR3 covers 16 residues. With 5 bases clipped from V and 2 bases from J, the junction kept 9 bases outside the gene matches. CDR1 is SGHAT and CDR2 is FQNNGV in the germline V gene.

This clonotype appeared once. The rearrangement joins TRBV2 to TRBJ1-5; tentative D call: TRBD1 (6 bases). CDR1 is SNHLY and CDR2 is FYNNEI in the germline V gene. This CDR3 has 18 residues. Trimming cost V 5 bases and J 1 base, with 21 bases left between them. The CDR3 DNA sequence: TGTGCCAGCAGTTACTTAGGGACAAGGGATAGGAGCAATCAGCCCCAGCATTTT. Protein sequence: CASSYLGTRDRSNQPQHF.

The chain recombines TRBV12-5 with TRBJ2-1; 8 nucleotides align to TRBD2. This CDR3 spans 15 amino acids. Germline CDR1 and CDR2: LGHNT and FRNRAP. The CDR3 DNA is TGTGCCAGCAGTTTCCGGACTAGCCCTGGGGATGAGCAGTTCTTC. It is translated as CASSFRTSPGDEQFF.

The gene calls are TRBV29-1 and TRBJ2-5; D may be TRBD1 or TRBD2 (6 bases each). Germline V gene sequence: CDR1 SQVTM, CDR2 ANQGSEA. The germline V and J ends were trimmed by 7 bases and 5 bases, with 14 bases remaining between them. This CDR3 comprises 12 residues. The CDR3 coding sequence is TGCAGCGGGGGGGCGGTGTACGAGACCCAGTACTTC. This sequence encodes CSGGAVYETQYF.

The V gene is TRBV11-2, the J gene TRBJ2-1, with 10 bases identical to TRBD2. The CDR3 is 11 residues long. CDR1 is SGHAT, CDR2 FQNNGV, per germline. CDR3 in amino acids: CAKREGNEQFF. The CDR3 DNA sequence: TGTGCAAAGCGGGAGGGGAATGAGCAGTTCTTC.

This clonotype was recorded at least ten times. V is TRBV2 and J is TRBJ2-5; no definite D call. The CDR3 consists of 12 residues. Trimming stripped 3 bases from V and 5 bases from J, with 7 bases between. CDR1 and CDR2 from the germline V gene are SNHLY and FYNNEI. The CDR3 here is CASSDDRETQYF. The CDR3 DNA sequence: TGTGCCAGCAGTGACGACCGGGAGACCCAGTACTTC.